Below are 18 T cell receptor beta chains sequenced from a single sample in a study of blood T cell repertoires in COVID-19. Here immunoSEQ multiplex PCR was the method, and the copy in TCRdb shows in-frame clones only, minus some. This table has more than 85,000 clones, about 85% appearing once. Sample: peripheral blood. The receptors originated from a man older than 75 with active or convalescent COVID-19.

The rearrangement joins TRBV3-1 (or the pseudogene TRBV3-2) to TRBJ2-3; tentatively, D is TRBD1 (6 bases). Deletions cut 1 base from V and 2 bases from J, with 19 bases between. CDR1 is LGHDT and CDR2 is YNNKEL in the germline V gene (reference sequence). There are 18 residues in the CDR3. CDR3 region: CASSQASGHWGPTDTQYF. CDR3 in DNA: TGTGCCAGCAGCCAAGCTTCGGGACACTGGGGCCCCACAGATACGCAGTATTTT.

This clone has more than one count but fewer than ten. The rearrangement joins TRBV11-3 to TRBJ1-1, with a tentative D call TRBD1 (5 bases). Germline V gene sequence: CDR1 SGHNT, CDR2 YENEEA. The CDR3 loop spans 15 amino acids. V was cut by 8 bases and J by 4 bases, with 20 bases left in between. CDR3 DNA sequence: TGTGCCAGCTCGAGCCGAGAGACAGTGCCCACTGAAGCTTTCTTT. Translating it yields CASSSRETVPTEAFF.

V and J are TRBV5-1 and TRBJ2-5, with 7 bases fitting TRBD1. The CDR3 spans 16 residues. The germline V gene encodes CDR1 SGHRS and CDR2 YFSETQ. J gave up 4 bases and V 6 bases, and 15 bases lay outside the gene matches. CDR3 nucleotide sequence: TGCGCCAGCAAAAGGGTGGCAGGGGGAGTGGGAGAGACCCAGTACTTC. This encodes CASKRVAGGVGETQYF.

The chain uses TRBV5-1 and TRBJ1-2, with 9 bases fitting TRBD1. CDR1 and CDR2 from the germline V gene are SGHRS and YFSETQ. V shed 4 bases, J shed 8 bases, and the junction held 12 bases outside the gene matches. The CDR3 extends over 15 amino acids. CDR3 in DNA: TGCGCCAGCAGCCCCATAGGGGCCGGGACAGGGGGCTACACCTTC. Translated: CASSPIGAGTGGYTF.

The V call is TRBV5-6, the J call TRBJ2-1; TRBD2 aligns across 9 bases. The germline CDR1 and CDR2 sequences are SGHDT and YYEEEE. The junction had 1 base not matched to a gene; V was cut back by 0 bases and J by 0 bases. CDR3 length: 16 residues. The CDR3: CASSLGLADSYNEQFF. CDR3 DNA: TGTGCCAGCAGCTTGGGACTAGCGGACTCCTACAATGAGCAGTTCTTC. Variable domain in full (rest from reference TRBV5-6 and TRBJ2-1): DAGVTQSPTHLIKTRGQQVTLRCSPKSGHDTVSWYQQALGQGPQFIFQYYEEEERQRGNFPDRFSGHQFPNYSSELNVNALLLGDSALYLCASSLGLADSYNEQFFGPGTRLTVL.

The CDR3 region has the DNA TGTGCCAGCAGCCGACAGGGTATGAACACTGAAGCTTTCTTT. Translated, it gives CASSRQGMNTEAFF. The chain carries TRBV5-5 and TRBJ1-1; 7 bases align to TRBD1. Germline V CDR1 and CDR2: SGHKS, YYEKEE (reference sequence). The CDR3 is 14 residues long. Trimming at V came to 4 bases and at J to 0 bases, leaving 3 bases not matched to a gene.

This CDR3 reads CASSLGALNTGELFF. CDR3 sequence (DNA): TGTGCCAGCAGCTTGGGGGCCCTTAACACCGGGGAGCTGTTTTTT. This sequence joins TRBV7-9 and TRBJ2-2, with D possibly being TRBD1 (6 bases). From germline, CDR1 is SEHNR and CDR2 FQNEAQ (reference sequence). CDR3 length: 15 residues. Trimming took 3 bases from V and 2 from J, leaving 10 bases between them. Full variable domain (remainder filled in from reference TRBV7-9 and TRBJ2-2): DTGVSQNPRHKITKRGQNVTFRCDPISEHNRLYWYRQTLGQGPEFLTYFQNEAQLEKSRLLSDRFSAERPKGSFSTLEIQRTEQGDSAMYLCASSLGALNTGELFFGEGSRLTVL.

The chain recombines TRBV5-1 with TRBJ2-2; 9 positions agree with TRBD1. V shed 5 bases, J shed 5 bases, and the junction held 7 bases outside the gene matches. The germline V gene encodes CDR1 SGHRS and CDR2 YFSETQ. The CDR3 is 15 residues long. The CDR3 region is CASRGPQGATGELFF. The CDR3 bases are TGCGCCAGCAGAGGTCCACAGGGGGCTACCGGGGAGCTGTTTTTT.

V is TRBV19 and J is TRBJ2-5; 7 nucleotides align to TRBD1. The CDR3 covers 15 residues. Looked up from germline, CDR1 is LNHDA and CDR2 is SQIVND (reference sequence). V was clipped by 0 bases and J by 5 bases; unmatched bases: 6. The DNA for the CDR3 is TGTGCCAGTAGTATAGACCGACAGGGTGCGGAGACCCAGTACTTC. The encoded protein is CASSIDRQGAETQYF.

The rearrangement links TRBV18 to TRBJ2-5; 11 positions match TRBD2. CDR3 size: 15 residues. Losses at the gene ends were 6 bases for V and 7 bases for J; bases not matched to a gene: 10. Germline assignment: CDR1 KGHSH and CDR2 LQKENI. The CDR3 DNA reads TGTGCCAGCTCGGGGGGACTAGCGGACCTCCGGACCCAGTACTTC. This gives the protein CASSGGLADLRTQYF.

The V call is TRBV20-1, the J call TRBJ1-4; D gene uncertain. The CDR3 has 11 residues. In germline, CDR1 is DFQATT, CDR2 SNEGSKA (reference sequence). Trimming took off 2 bases at V and 9 bases at J, with 7 bases between the two ends. CDR3 sequence (DNA): TGCAGTGCTAGACAGAATCAAAAACTGTTTTTT. Translated: CSARQNQKLFF.

V gene TRBV28 combines with J gene TRBJ1-6, with 8 bases fitting TRBD1. Trimming took 6 bases from V and 13 from J; bases not matched to a gene: 11. The germline V gene has CDR1 MDHEN and CDR2 SYDVKM. The CDR3 extends over 14 amino acids. This chain's CDR3 is CASSQDRDVSPLHF. CDR3 DNA sequence: TGTGCCAGCAGCCAGGACAGGGACGTATCGCCCCTCCACTTT.

In its sample, this clone was seen once. This chain joins TRBV10-3 and TRBJ1-5, with no clear D. Trimming removed 7 bases at V and 0 bases at J, with 10 bases between. CDR1 ENHRY and CDR2 SYGVKD come from the germline V gene. The CDR3 contains 14 residues. The CDR3 DNA sequence: TGTGCCATCACTCCAGGTCCTAGCAATCAGCCCCAGCATTTT. This gives the protein CAITPGPSNQPQHF.

The chain carries TRBV5-1 and TRBJ2-3; TRBD1 might be the D (6 bases). Looked up from germline, CDR1 is SGHRS and CDR2 is YFSETQ. The CDR3 has 12 residues. V dropped 3 bases and J dropped 9 bases, with 11 bases sitting between them. CDR3 DNA sequence: TGCGCCAGCAGCTCCGAGGGGGAGACGCAGTATTTT. It encodes CASSSEGETQYF.

The genes are TRBV10-3 and TRBJ2-2, with 7 positions matching TRBD1. This CDR3 is built from 13 residues. Germline V lookup: CDR1 ENHRY, CDR2 SYGVKD. J was trimmed by 6 bases and V by 8 bases; bases with no gene match: 6. CDR3 sequence reads: CAIGGQQAGELFF. The DNA of the CDR3 is TGTGCCATCGGGGGACAGCAGGCCGGGGAGCTGTTTTTT.

In its sample, this clone is hyperexpanded. The genes are TRBV28 and TRBJ1-6; D is undetermined. CDR3 length equals 14 residues. Looked up from germline, CDR1 is MDHEN and CDR2 is SYDVKM. Deletions cut 6 bases from V and 7 bases from J, with 13 bases between. The CDR3 sequence: CASRIDGRNSPLHF. The DNA for the CDR3 is TGTGCCAGCAGGATCGACGGGAGGAATTCACCCCTCCACTTT.

The chain carries TRBV6-6 and TRBJ2-5; the D gene is possibly TRBD2 (6 bases). Germline V lookup: CDR1 MNHNY, CDR2 SVGAGI (reference sequence). Trimming took 9 bases from V and 4 from J, leaving 15 bases between them. The CDR3 is 13 residues long. In DNA, the CDR3 is TGTGCCAGTTCGCGGGGCCGAGGAGAGACCCAGTACTTC. This codes for CASSRGRGETQYF.

The rearrangement uses TRBV7-2 and TRBJ2-1; 9 bases fit TRBD1. The germline V gene encodes CDR1 SGHTA and CDR2 FQGNSA. V lost 7 bases to trimming and J lost 7 bases; unmatched junction nucleotides: 14. This CDR3 contains 16 residues. CDR3 coding DNA: TGTGCCAGCACCTGGATTAGGACAGGGGCGGCGAATGAGCAGTTCTTC. It is translated as CASTWIRTGAANEQFF.